This is a list of T cell receptor beta chains from one sample in a study of blood T cell repertoires in COVID-19. Repertoires were generated with immunoSEQ multiplex PCR, while TCRdb's copy carries only in-frame clones and drops some. The table lists under 250,000 clones, approximately 83% of them singletons. Sequencing used PBMCs or T cells enriched from blood (not recorded which). The receptors originated from a woman in her 40s with acute COVID-19. Both conserved end residues are part of each CDR3. Each record gives: CDR3 DNA, CDR3 protein, V gene, J gene, CDR3 length, D gene, clone size. A D gene is named only where the DNA matches it firmly. Rows give clone size only sometimes, using once, few, many, or a class for an expanded clone.

TGTGCCAGCAGTCCCCAGGGCCCTTTTCGGGAAAAACTGTTTTTT	CASSPQGPFREKLFF	TRBV28	TRBJ1-4	15	NA	NA
TGTGCCAGCAGCCCATCCGGGGGGGGTTGGTATGGCTACACCTTC	CASSPSGGGWYGYTF	TRBV28	TRBJ1-2	15	NA	NA
TGTGCCAGCAGCAACTCCTACAATGAGCAGTTCTTC	CASSNSYNEQFF	TRBV2	TRBJ2-1	12	NA	NA
TGTGCCAGCAGGGATACAGGGGGCAGGAATGAAGCTTTCTTT	CASRDTGGRNEAFF	TRBV6-5	TRBJ1-1	14	TRBD1	NA
TGTGCCAGCAGAAGACAGGGGCAAAATTCACCCCTCCACTTT	CASRRQGQNSPLHF	TRBV27	TRBJ1-6	14	TRBD1	NA
TGTGCCAGCACCACACAGACAAACACCGGGGAGCTGTTTTTT	CASTTQTNTGELFF	TRBV2	TRBJ2-2	14	NA	NA
TGTGCCAGCAGCCCAGCCTACAGGGACTATGGCTACACCTTC	CASSPAYRDYGYTF	TRBV14	TRBJ1-2	14	NA	once
TGCAGTGCTGGCCGGGACAGGGAGTTCTTC	CSAGRDREFF	TRBV20-1	TRBJ2-1	10	TRBD1	NA
TGCGGACTAAGACAGGGCGAAGCTTTCTTT	CGLRQGEAFF	TRBV20-1	TRBJ1-1	10	TRBD1	few
TGTGCCGGTCACCGGGACAGGGGCTATGGCTACACCTTC	CAGHRDRGYGYTF	TRBV30	TRBJ1-2	13	TRBD1	NA
TGCAGCGTCAAGGCCGGGGTGAGGGAAGCTTTCTTT	CSVKAGVREAFF	TRBV29-1	TRBJ1-1	12	NA	NA
TGTGCCAGCTCACCCCGGGATACCACCGGGGAGCTGTTTTTT	CASSPRDTTGELFF	TRBV18	TRBJ2-2	14	NA	NA
TGTGCCAGCAGCTTAGCCCCGGACTTCAATCAGCCCCAGCATTTT	CASSLAPDFNQPQHF	TRBV7-2	TRBJ1-5	15	NA	NA
TGTGCCAGCAGCCCCAGGACAGAGTTGTCCTTTGGCGGGGAGCTGTTTTTT	CASSPRTELSFGGELFF	TRBV9	TRBJ2-2	17	NA	NA
TGTGCCAGCAGCCCCGGGACTAGCGGGAGTCGGCAGACCCAGTACTTC	CASSPGTSGSRQTQYF	TRBV7-9	TRBJ2-5	16	TRBD2	NA
TGTGCCAGCAGCCCGATCAATCGGTATTACGAGCAGTACTTC	CASSPINRYYEQYF	TRBV5-6	TRBJ2-7	14	NA	NA
TGTGCCAGCAGTTTAAGAGACTCCTATAATTCACCCCTCCACTTT	CASSLRDSYNSPLHF	TRBV27	TRBJ1-6	15	NA	NA
TGTGCCATCAGTTCCGGGACAGGGGGTATCCCCACCGGGGAGCTGTTTTTT	CAISSGTGGIPTGELFF	TRBV10-3	TRBJ2-2	17	TRBD1	once
TGCGCCAGCAGATTAGAAGCAGGCCATCAGCCCCAGCATTTT	CASRLEAGHQPQHF	TRBV5-1	TRBJ1-5	14	NA	NA
TGTGCCAGCACCCGGGACACGATGAACACTGAAGCTTTCTTT	CASTRDTMNTEAFF	TRBV5-5	TRBJ1-1	14	NA	few
TGTGCCAGCAGTGGGGGGGGAACCTACCAAGAGACCCAGTACTTC	CASSGGGTYQETQYF	TRBV28	TRBJ2-5	15	TRBD2	NA
TGTGCCAGCAGCTTAGCCAGCGTTGATACGCAGTATTTT	CASSLASVDTQYF	TRBV11-2	TRBJ2-3	13	NA	NA
TGTGCCAGCAGCCCTTATGGGGACAGAAATGGCTACACCTTC	CASSPYGDRNGYTF	TRBV6-2/TRBV6-3	TRBJ1-2	14	TRBD1	NA
TGCGCCAGCAGCTTGGTCGGAGGCGGCAATGAGCAGTTCTTC	CASSLVGGGNEQFF	TRBV5-1	TRBJ2-1	14	NA	NA
TGTGCCAGCAGCGCCGGGACAGGGCCCAATGAGCAGTTCTTC	CASSAGTGPNEQFF	TRBV2	TRBJ2-1	14	TRBD1	NA
TGTGCCAGCAGCTCCCCAGCGAGCGGGAGTTACGAGCAGTACTTC	CASSSPASGSYEQYF	TRBV28	TRBJ2-7	15	TRBD2	NA
TGTGCCAGCAGCCTGGCCAGGACCTACGAGCAGTACTTC	CASSLARTYEQYF	TRBV13	TRBJ2-7	13	NA	NA
TGTGCCAGCTCACCAGGGGTTAGGACAGCGAACACTGAAGCTTTCTTT	CASSPGVRTANTEAFF	TRBV18	TRBJ1-1	16	NA	once
TGTGCCAGCAGCAAGGACACCCCGGAGCAGTTCTTC	CASSKDTPEQFF	TRBV5-4	TRBJ2-1	12	NA	once
TGTGCCAGCAGCTTAGATCCCAGTGCTGGTGAAAAACTGTTTTTT	CASSLDPSAGEKLFF	TRBV7-6	TRBJ1-4	15	NA	once
TGTGCCAGCAGTCCTCGACAGGGGAGCTACTACGAGCAGTACTTC	CASSPRQGSYYEQYF	TRBV6-5	TRBJ2-7	15	TRBD1	once
TGTGCCAGCTCACACCCGGGACAGGGACCCTACAATGAGCAGTTCTTC	CASSHPGQGPYNEQFF	TRBV18	TRBJ2-1	16	TRBD1	NA
TGCGCCAGCAGCCAAGCTACAACCGGGGCCTACGAGCAGTACTTC	CASSQATTGAYEQYF	TRBV4-1	TRBJ2-7	15	NA	NA
TGTGCCAGCAGCCAAGTCGGGAGCAGCACAGATACGCAGTATTTT	CASSQVGSSTDTQYF	TRBV3-1/TRBV3-2	TRBJ2-3	15	NA	NA
TGTGCCAGCAACCGACAGGGTAATGAAAAACTGTTTTTT	CASNRQGNEKLFF	TRBV6-5	TRBJ1-4	13	TRBD1	NA
TGTGCCAGCTCACCACGGCCAGATTACGAGCAGTACTTC	CASSPRPDYEQYF	TRBV18	TRBJ2-7	13	NA	few
TGTGCCAGCAGCCAAGGTCACGGTTCACCCCTCCACTTT	CASSQGHGSPLHF	TRBV3-1/TRBV3-2	TRBJ1-6	13	NA	NA
TGTGCCACCCACGACAGCCACAATTCACCCCTCCACTTT	CATHDSHNSPLHF	TRBV15	TRBJ1-6	13	NA	NA
TGTGCCAGCGGAGCGAACACTGAAGCTTTCTTT	CASGANTEAFF	TRBV5-4	TRBJ1-1	11	NA	NA
TGTGCCAGCAGCCAAGGACAGGGGGCAGGAAACACCATATATTTT	CASSQGQGAGNTIYF	TRBV7-9	TRBJ1-3	15	TRBD1	NA
TGCGCCAGCAGATCGACTAGCGGGGGTGAGCAGTTCTTC	CASRSTSGGEQFF	TRBV5-1	TRBJ2-1	13	TRBD2	NA
TGTGCCAGCAGTCCCTACCTTGGGGAGGTCAATCAGCCCCAGCATTTT	CASSPYLGEVNQPQHF	TRBV28	TRBJ1-5	16	NA	few
TGCGCCAGCAGCTTGGCCGGCGGGAGGGCCTTATGGGAGCAGTACTTC	CASSLAGGRALWEQYF	TRBV5-1	TRBJ2-7	16	TRBD2	NA
TGTGCCATCAGTGAATGGGGAGGGAGGCCCCAGCATTTT	CAISEWGGRPQHF	TRBV10-3	TRBJ1-5	13	NA	few
TGTGCCAGCAGTCCCCTAACGGGGATGAACACTGAAGCTTTCTTT	CASSPLTGMNTEAFF	TRBV2	TRBJ1-1	15	NA	NA
TGTGCCAGCAGCCTTCAGGGGGACTCCTATAATTCACCCCTCCACTTT	CASSLQGDSYNSPLHF	TRBV3-1/TRBV3-2	TRBJ1-6	16	TRBD1	NA
TGTGCCAGCAGACAGGGAGGCAATCAGCCCCAGCATTTT	CASRQGGNQPQHF	TRBV2	TRBJ1-5	13	NA	few
TGCGCCAGCAGCCGAAATCCAGGGGTACCTGGAAACACCATATATTTT	CASSRNPGVPGNTIYF	TRBV4-1	TRBJ1-3	16	NA	NA
TGTGCCAGCAGTCCGCTTTCAGGGTGGAAACTGTTTTTT	CASSPLSGWKLFF	TRBV28	TRBJ1-4	13	NA	NA
TGTGCCAGCAGCTCTATTTACACTGAAGCTTTCTTT	CASSSIYTEAFF	TRBV5-6	TRBJ1-1	12	NA	once
TGCAGCGTTGAGCGGGGCCCGAACATTCAGTACTTC	CSVERGPNIQYF	TRBV29-1	TRBJ2-4	12	NA	few
TGTGCCAGCAGCACGGGACAGCAAGAGACCCAGTACTTC	CASSTGQQETQYF	TRBV7-9	TRBJ2-5	13	TRBD1	NA
TGTGCCAGCAGCCCGAGTCGGGGAGAGACCCAGTACTTC	CASSPSRGETQYF	TRBV11-3	TRBJ2-5	13	NA	NA
TGTGCCAGCAGCGCCTACAGGGGCCCCAATTCACCCCTCCACTTT	CASSAYRGPNSPLHF	TRBV5-8	TRBJ1-6	15	TRBD1	once
TGTGCCAGCAGCCGGACAGCAACTAATGAAAAACTGTTTTTT	CASSRTATNEKLFF	TRBV5-5	TRBJ1-4	14	NA	NA